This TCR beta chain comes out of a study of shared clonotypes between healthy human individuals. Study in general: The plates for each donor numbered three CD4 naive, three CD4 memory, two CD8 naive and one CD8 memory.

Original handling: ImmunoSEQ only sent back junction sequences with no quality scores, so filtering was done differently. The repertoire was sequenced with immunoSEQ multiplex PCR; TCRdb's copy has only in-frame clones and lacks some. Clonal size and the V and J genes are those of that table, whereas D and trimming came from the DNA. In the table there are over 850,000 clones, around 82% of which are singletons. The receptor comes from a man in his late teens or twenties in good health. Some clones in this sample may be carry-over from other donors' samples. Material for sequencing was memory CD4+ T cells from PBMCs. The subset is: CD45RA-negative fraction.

CDR3 nucleotides: TGTGCCAGCCTTACAGCGGGAGTGTACGAGCAGTACTTC. This sequence encodes CASLTAGVYEQYF. The chain combines TRBV28 with TRBJ2-7, with 8 bases lining up with TRBD2. Per germline, CDR1 MDHEN and CDR2 SYDVKM. The CDR3 spans 13 residues. Trimming at V came to 8 bases and at J to 4 bases, leaving 7 bases not matched to a gene.